The 2 T cell receptor beta chains in this list originate from one sample, sequenced in a study of cytomegalovirus exposure and HLA in healthy donors. Only in-frame clones appear in the TCRdb table, and some are missing; sequencing was by immunoSEQ multiplex PCR. The sample shows hundreds of thousands of clones, around four fifths of them seen only once. Sample: PBMCs. The source of these receptors is a woman younger than 35 in good health and CMV-seronegative.

The CDR3 spells CASGERGKGYTF. The CDR3 DNA sequence: TGTGCCAGCGGTGAAAGGGGGAAAGGCTACACCTTC. This rearrangement joins TRBV27 to TRBJ1-2, with a tentative D call TRBD1 (6 bases). V was trimmed by 8 bases and J by 8 bases, leaving 15 bases between them. CDR3 size: 12 residues. CDR1 is MNHEY, CDR2 SMNVEV, per germline (reference sequence).

The chain joins TRBV6-1 to TRBJ1-5, with D unresolved. CDR3 length: 17 residues. V lost 1 base and J 0 bases, leaving 13 bases between the germline ends. Germline V gives CDR1 MNHNS, CDR2 SASEGT. The CDR3 here is CASSEEATIFSNQPQHF. The CDR3 DNA sequence: TGTGCCAGCAGTGAAGAGGCAACGATCTTTAGCAATCAGCCCCAGCATTTT.